This T cell receptor beta chain stems from a study of blood T cells in healthy people across ages. The CDR3 is 15 residues long. Germline values: CDR1 SGHRS, CDR2 YFSETQ. V was shortened by 0 bases and J by 4 bases, with 13 bases between the two germline ends. Healthy Caucasian individuals from Russia aged 6 to 90 were enrolled as donors. Isolation yielded PBMCs, at least 7 million per sample, in every case. Total RNA was isolated from each sample in quantities of at least 6 micrograms. The authors ran a second PCR of 7 to 11 cycles using a sample-barcoded 5' primer and a J-beta primer mix. Each cDNA molecule received a tag from a template-switch adaptor that had 12 random nucleotides. One entry per CDR3 protein results from TCRdb running MiXCR on the 5' RACE reads. The sample shows 650,000 to 800,000 distinct CDR3 sequences, under 45% of them seen only once.

J is TRBJ1-2 and V is TRBV5-1; tentatively, D is TRBD1 (5 bases). Sequenced sample: blood. The source of this sequence is a man between 60 and 75 years old in good health. DNA of the CDR3: TGCGCCAGCAGCTTGGCCACAAGGGGAGGCTATGGCTACACCTTC. Translation: CASSLATRGGYGYTF.